These 15 T cell receptor beta chains originate from one sample sequenced in a study of cytomegalovirus exposure and HLA in healthy donors. PCR primers comprised 60 Vbeta and 13 Jbeta primers. Profiling relied on immunoSEQ multiplex PCR, and the TCRdb table lists in-frame clones only, not all of them. The top ten hold roughly 0.82% of the sample, which has fewer than 200,000 clones, about three quarters seen once. The specimen sequenced was PBMCs. These receptors were obtained from a female donor in good health and CMV-seronegative.

The chain couples TRBV30 to TRBJ2-5; no clear D. The V gene's germline CDR1 is GTSNPN and CDR2 SVGIG (reference sequence). The CDR3 runs to 11 residues. The ends were cut back, 2 bases at V and 1 base at J, with 2 bases in the middle. CDR3 DNA sequence: TGTGCCTGGAGTCTCCAAGAGACCCAGTACTTC. It specifies CAWSLQETQYF.

The chain couples TRBV7-3 to TRBJ2-7; no clear D. Deletions cut 4 bases from V and 3 bases from J, with 19 bases between. This CDR3 spans 16 amino acids. Germline V gene sequence: CDR1 SGHTA, CDR2 FQGTGA. CDR3 sequence reads: CASSSSMRSFYYEQYF. The CDR3 DNA reads TGTGCCAGCAGCTCCTCTATGAGGTCTTTCTACTACGAGCAGTACTTC.

The V gene is TRBV4-3, the J gene TRBJ1-2; 8 positions match TRBD1. This CDR3 region has 14 residues. Unmatched junction bases numbered 5, after V lost 4 bases and J lost 4 bases. The germline CDR1 and CDR2 sequences are LGHNA and YSLEER. CDR3 sequence: CASSPGQGLYGYTF. In DNA, the CDR3 is TGCGCCAGCAGCCCCGGACAGGGACTCTATGGCTACACCTTC.

The table lists this clone with a few counts. V usage is TRBV11-1 and J usage is TRBJ2-2; TRBD1 aligns across 9 bases. V shed 2 bases and J 7 bases; nucleotides not matched to a gene: 5. Germline V gene lookup returns CDR1 SGHAT and CDR2 FQDESV (reference sequence). The CDR3 runs 15 residues. The CDR3, as DNA: TGTGCCAGCAGCTTATTAGGACAGGGGCGCGGGGAGCTGTTTTTT. Translated: CASSLLGQGRGELFF. The full variable domain, with the rest looked up from reference TRBV11-1 and TRBJ2-2, is EAEVAQSPRYKITEKSQAVAFWCDPISGHATLYWYRQILGQGPELLVQFQDESVVDDSQLPKDRFSAERLKGVDSTLKIQPAELGDSAMYLCASSLLGQGRGELFFGEGSRLTVL.

This clone came up a few times. The rearrangement links TRBV6-6 to TRBJ1-6; 7 bases map to TRBD1. V shed 8 bases, J shed 5 bases, and the junction held 6 bases outside the gene matches. Germline V CDR1 and CDR2: MNHNY, SVGAGI (reference sequence). The CDR3 contains 14 residues. CDR3 sequence: CASRQGRDNSPLHF. CDR3 DNA: TGTGCCAGCCGACAGGGTAGGGATAATTCACCCCTCCACTTT.

This chain connects TRBV29-1 to TRBJ2-2, with 11 bases lining up with TRBD1. V lost 2 bases and J lost 3; bases outside the gene matches: 5. This CDR3 has 16 residues. Germline V gene data show CDR1 as SQVTM and CDR2 as ANQGSEA. In nucleotides, the CDR3 is TGCAGCGTTGAAAGTCGGACAGGGGGCTACACCGGGGAGCTGTTTTTT. Its translation is CSVESRTGGYTGELFF.

This clone was recorded a few times. In nucleotides, the CDR3 is TGTGCCAGCTCACCGATCCCAAGACAGGGAGGCGGCTACACCTTC. It codes for CASSPIPRQGGGYTF. The gene calls are TRBV18 and TRBJ1-2; 7 bases are a match to TRBD1. CDR3 length: 15 amino acids. Unmatched junction bases numbered 12, after V lost 3 bases and J lost 8 bases. Germline V gene data show CDR1 as KGHSH and CDR2 as LQKENI.

The chain carries TRBV7-6 and TRBJ2-6, with a weak D call TRBD1 (6 bases). CDR1 is SGHVS and CDR2 is FNYEAQ in the germline V gene. There are 19 residues in the CDR3. Between the trimmed V and J ends, which lost 1 base and 0 bases, there was a span of 16 bases. The CDR3 loop is CASSLGRDTLFSGANVLTF. CDR3 DNA sequence: TGTGCCAGCAGCTTAGGAAGGGACACTCTATTCTCTGGGGCCAACGTCCTGACTTTC.

J is TRBJ2-5 and V is TRBV10-3; 9 positions agree with TRBD2. CDR1 and CDR2 (germline): ENHRY, SYGVKD. Trimming cost V 10 bases and J 5 bases; bases outside gene matches: 11. This CDR3 contains 14 residues. In nucleotides, the CDR3 is TGTGCCACCAAGACCGGACTAGCGAGGGAGACCCAGTACTTC. Translation: CATKTGLARETQYF.

Regarding this clone: Other DNA sequences in the same sample also yield this CDR3. The rearrangement uses TRBV9 and TRBJ2-3, with TRBD1 matching 7 bases. V lost 2 bases to trimming and J lost 0 bases; unmatched junction nucleotides: 0. The CDR3 runs to 14 residues. Germline-derived CDR1 and CDR2 are SGDLS and YYNGEE. The CDR3 DNA reads as TGTGCCAGCAGCGTGGGACAGAGCACAGATACGCAGTATTTT. It translates to CASSVGQSTDTQYF. The whole variable domain, filled in from reference TRBV9 and TRBJ2-3, reads DSGVTQTPKHLITATGQRVTLRCSPRSGDLSVYWYQQSLDQGLQFLIQYYNGEERAKGNILERFSAQQFPDLHSELNLSSLELGDSALYFCASSVGQSTDTQYFGPGTRLTVL.

This clone has a handful of counts. The chain has TRBV14 and TRBJ2-1; 11 bases fit TRBD2. The V segment lost 0 bases and the J segment 0 bases; nucleotides outside the gene matches: 16. From germline, CDR1 is SGHDN and CDR2 FVKESK. This CDR3 has 22 amino acids. The CDR3 here is CASSQDFNLRSSGRSSYNEQFF. The CDR3 bases are TGTGCCAGCAGCCAAGATTTCAACCTTCGTTCTAGCGGGAGGAGCTCCTACAATGAGCAGTTCTTC. Using reference TRBV14 and TRBJ2-1 for the parts outside the CDR3, the full variable domain is EAGVTQFPSHSVIEKGQTVTLRCDPISGHDNLYWYRRVMGKEIKFLLHFVKESKQDESGMPNNRFLAERTGGTYSTLKVQPAELEDSGVYFCASSQDFNLRSSGRSSYNEQFFGPGTRLTVL.

The chain is built from TRBV5-1 and TRBJ2-2; 7 nucleotides agree with TRBD1. The CDR3 has 13 amino acids. Germline CDR1 SGHRS, CDR2 YFSETQ. Trimming removed 1 base from V and 7 bases from J; junction bases left unmatched: 1. For the CDR3, the DNA is TGCGCCAGCAGCTTGAGGGGGCACGGGGAGCTGTTTTTT. Amino acids: CASSLRGHGELFF.

The chain combines TRBV28 with TRBJ2-7, with 7 bases identical to TRBD1. CDR1 and CDR2 (germline): MDHEN, SYDVKM. V was pared by 6 bases and J by 7 bases, with 12 bases of the junction left unmatched. This CDR3 spans 14 amino acids. CDR3 loop: CASRVTGFMGEQYF. CDR3 nucleotides: TGTGCCAGCAGAGTGACAGGGTTTATGGGGGAGCAGTACTTC.

The chain joins TRBV18 to TRBJ1-6; 9 bases are a match to TRBD1. The V gene end was trimmed by 3 bases and the J gene end by 7 bases; junction bases not matched to a gene: 4. Germline V CDR1 and CDR2: KGHSH, LQKENI. The CDR3 sequence is 15 residues long. CDR3 protein: CASSPRQGGNSPLHF. CDR3 DNA sequence: TGTGCCAGCTCACCCCGACAGGGGGGGAATTCACCCCTCCACTTT.

The chain links TRBV9 to TRBJ2-2; 12 bases are shared with TRBD2. This CDR3 is 16 amino acids long. Per the germline V gene, CDR1 is SGDLS and CDR2 is YYNGEE. The trim removed 1 base at V and 5 bases at J, leaving 3 bases unmatched. The CDR3 region is CASSVLAGGLTGELFF. The CDR3 region has the DNA TGTGCCAGCAGCGTACTAGCGGGGGGGCTAACCGGGGAGCTGTTTTTT.